This TCR beta chain was sequenced for a study of blood T cell repertoires in COVID-19. Study summary: COVID-19 samples, acute and convalescent, were from the United States, Italy and Spain.

The CDR3 totals 15 residues. From germline, CDR1 is MNHEY and CDR2 SVGAGI. Trimming took off 2 bases at V and 4 bases at J, with 14 bases between the two ends. Original handling: Reference gene primer amplification in the assay estimated nucleated cell counts. Profiled with immunoSEQ multiplex PCR; TCRdb holds only in-frame clones, not every one. The DNA was the basis for D and trimming; V, J and clone size are from that table. The sample has approximately 300,000 clones; approximately 88% are singletons. The TCR originated in a man aged 18 to 29 who had recovered from COVID-19. Source material: peripheral blood. This chain connects TRBV6-5 to TRBJ1-2, with a weak D call TRBD1 (6 bases). The CDR3: CASSYTGQGIYGYTF. CDR3 coding DNA: TGTGCCAGCAGTTACACGGGCCAGGGGATCTATGGCTACACCTTC.